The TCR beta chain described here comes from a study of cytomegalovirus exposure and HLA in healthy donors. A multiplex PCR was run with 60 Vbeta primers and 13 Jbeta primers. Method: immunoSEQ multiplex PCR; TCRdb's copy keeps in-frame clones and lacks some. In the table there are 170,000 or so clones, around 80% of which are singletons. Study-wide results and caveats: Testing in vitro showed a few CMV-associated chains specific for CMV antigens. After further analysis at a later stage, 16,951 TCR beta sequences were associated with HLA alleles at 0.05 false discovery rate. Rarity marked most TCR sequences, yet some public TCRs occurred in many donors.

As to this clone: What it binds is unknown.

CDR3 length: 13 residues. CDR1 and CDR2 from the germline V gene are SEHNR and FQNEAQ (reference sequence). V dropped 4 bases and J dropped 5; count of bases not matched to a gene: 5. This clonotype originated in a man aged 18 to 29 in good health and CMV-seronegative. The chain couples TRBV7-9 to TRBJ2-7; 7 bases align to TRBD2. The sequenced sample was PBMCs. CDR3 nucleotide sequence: TGTGCCAGCAGCTGGGGGGGTTACGACGAGCAGTACTTC. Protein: CASSWGGYDEQYF.